The sample holds one count of the clone carrying this T cell receptor beta chain. Per germline, CDR1 LGHNA and CDR2 YSLEER. The CDR3 has 13 residues. Here immunoSEQ multiplex PCR was the method, and the copy in TCRdb shows in-frame clones only, minus some. The data contain hundreds of thousands of clones, around 87% of them singletons. The data were taken from a study of shared T cell receptors in the human thymus. These data are also associated with another study on human thymus T cells. That study reports: The thymus was resected at corrective cardiac surgery. Apparent skewing of V and J gene usage characterized both thymic and blood repertoires.

The clonotype comes from a boy under two years old with a congenital heart defect. Sequences were obtained from thymocytes. This chain joins TRBV4-3 and TRBJ2-5, with D tentatively TRBD1 (5 bases). The J call is uncertain, as TRBJ2-7 better fits the DNA end. The CDR3, as DNA: TGCGCCAGCAGCCAAGAAGGGGAATACGAGCAGTACTTC. It yields the protein CASSQEGEYEQYF.